This section outlines one T cell receptor beta chain sequence together with its context. These data originate in a study of blood T cells in healthy people across ages. The germline CDR1 and CDR2 sequences are SQVTM and ANQGSEA. The CDR3 extends over 17 amino acids. V lost 3 bases to trimming and J lost 2 bases; unmatched junction nucleotides: 7. The use of a sample-barcoded 5' primer and a J-beta primer mix characterized a second PCR of roughly 6 to 11 cycles. TCRdb passed the 5' RACE reads through MiXCR, listing each CDR3 protein once. The table records roughly 2 million distinct CDR3 sequences, 49% of them present only once.

This chain uses TRBV29-1 with TRBJ2-3, with 14 nucleotides matching TRBD2. The sample consisted of blood. The TCR comes from a woman in her thirties or forties in good health. As DNA, the CDR3 is TGCAGCGTTGACGGGACTAGCGGGGGTAGAGTCACAGATACGCAGTATTTT. Translating it yields CSVDGTSGGRVTDTQYF.